The T cell receptor beta chain under discussion was sequenced for a study of early T cells in non-severe SARS-CoV-2 infection (dated by TCRdb to about 2021). Regarding the research as a whole: Because TCR sequencing was done on bulk RNA from unsorted whole blood, the alpha and beta chains could not be paired. Beyond this particular receptor, the publication reports: VDJdb matching was skewed toward anti-spike CD8 responses and likely underestimated virus-specific expansions by missing private and CD4 specificities.

The CDR3, cysteine through phenylalanine, is 20 amino acids long. The only DNA kept is the CDR3, 60 bases in frame from the first base. Clipping removes 6 bases from V and 0 bases from J, with 16 as the unmatched junction base count. Libraries were built with 5' RACE. The sequencer listed for this sample is NextSeq 500. To correct for sequencing error and PCR bias, the TCR library protocol tagged individual cDNA molecules with unique molecular identifiers. TCR alpha and beta chains were both sequenced, and the abundances of alpha and beta sequences in each sample were closely correlated with each other. The authors' pipeline ran thus. Decombinator V4 was used to annotate TCR sequences for V gene, J gene and CDR3. TCRs were defined as expanded if a significant change between any two time points was detected under a Poisson model with p below 0.0001. TCR abundances were normalised to the total number of TCRs sequenced in each sample and reported as counts per million. TRAV1-2 paired with TRAJ12, TRAJ20 or TRAJ33 defined MAIT TCRs, while TRAV10 paired with TRAJ18 defined iNKT TCRs. A search of VDJdb, accessed on 1 November 2021, was run for TCRs annotated to CMV, EBV and SARS-CoV-2, with TCRs annotated for multiple antigens excluded. TCRdb took the public reads, trimmed them with fastp at Q25, ran MiXCR for clone calling and kept in-frame beta chains. Identical CDR3 proteins give one entry, which carries the most common genes and DNA. The V and J calls and clone size come from TCRdb's table, not from the authors' own analysis. Across this sample there are some 54,000 distinct CDR3 sequences, with over 7.5% seen only once. The ten largest clones take up around 8.6% of the sample.

This clonotype has a handful of counts. The antigen it binds to is not known. Per-nucleotide qualities are absent, and no much larger clonotype sits a single base away. Set within a cohort of healthcare workers in London, UK, this nested case-control study involved weekly PCR testing of nasopharyngeal swabs along with blood sampling. Between 23 and 31 March 2020, the week of the UK lockdown, healthcare workers were enrolled and then followed up weekly for as long as 16 weeks. The receptor chain draws on TRBV12-3 or TRBV12-4 and TRBJ2-2; 10 bases in between match TRBD2. The receptor's source is an adult who was a healthcare worker with PCR-confirmed SARS-CoV-2 infection or an uninfected control (not recorded which). Sequencing was carried out using whole blood. The CDR3: CASSPEGLAPDNSNTGELFF. The nucleotide sequence reads TGTGCCAGCAGCCCTGAGGGACTAGCGCCCGATAATTCGAACACCGGGGAGCTGTTTTTT.